One sample yielded the 18 T cell receptor beta chains listed below, sequenced in a study of cytomegalovirus exposure and HLA in healthy donors. With 60 Vbeta and 13 Jbeta primers, the PCR was carried out. The protocol was immunoSEQ multiplex PCR, while the TCRdb copy is restricted to in-frame clones and leaves out a portion. The profile covers 180,000 or so clones, with roughly 84% appearing a single time and around 1.5% taken by the ten largest. Sequencing was done on a sample of PBMCs. Every receptor here comes from a male donor in good health and CMV-seronegative.

The chain links TRBV30 to TRBJ2-7; 7 nucleotides align to TRBD2. J was trimmed by 0 bases and V by 5 bases; bases with no gene match: 10. CDR1 and CDR2 from the germline V gene are GTSNPN and SVGIG (reference sequence). This CDR3 has 15 residues. CDR3 bases: TGTGCCTGGGTCCGTGAGCGGGAATTCTCCTACGAGCAGTACTTC. Translated: CAWVREREFSYEQYF.

The chain is built from TRBV7-2 and TRBJ2-7, with D tentatively TRBD2 (6 bases). The germline CDR1 and CDR2 sequences are SGHTA and FQGNSA. This CDR3 has 15 residues. Deletions cut 5 bases from V and 5 bases from J, with 19 bases between. The CDR3 DNA sequence: TGTGCCAGCAGCCCAGTGGGGGGATACGTCCACGAGCAGTACTTC. As protein: CASSPVGGYVHEQYF.

The chain is built from TRBV18 and TRBJ1-2; D is ambiguous. There are 14 residues in the CDR3. The germline V and J ends were trimmed by 0 bases and 4 bases, with 9 bases remaining between them. CDR1 and CDR2 from the germline V gene are KGHSH and LQKENI. CDR3 DNA: TGTGCCAGCTCACCACCGCAGCGCTTCTATGGCTACACCTTC. This gives the protein CASSPPQRFYGYTF.

This clone appeared a single time. The chain carries TRBV28 and TRBJ1-1; D remains unclear. CDR1 is MDHEN and CDR2 is SYDVKM in the germline V gene. The CDR3 has 12 residues. The V and J ends lost 6 bases and 4 bases respectively, with 9 bases between them. CDR3 in amino acids: CASSPRGTEAFF. CDR3 DNA: TGTGCCAGCAGCCCCCGGGGCACTGAAGCTTTCTTT.

This clone was recorded once. The rearrangement joins TRBV19 to TRBJ2-7; D not certain. The CDR3 is 14 amino acids. Per germline, CDR1 LNHDA and CDR2 SQIVND (reference sequence). Trimming removed 3 bases at V and 2 bases at J, with 11 bases between. This CDR3 is CASSIPGTAYEQYF. The CDR3 DNA reads as TGTGCCAGTAGTATCCCTGGCACCGCCTACGAGCAGTACTTC.

The CDR3 DNA follows: TGTGCCAGCCAGACTTCTAACTATGGCTACACCTTC. Translation gives CASQTSNYGYTF. The V gene is TRBV28, the J gene TRBJ1-2, with D unresolved. V was clipped by 8 bases and J by 0 bases, with 7 bases between them. CDR3 size: 12 residues. Germline V gene data show CDR1 as MDHEN and CDR2 as SYDVKM.

The chain is built from TRBV10-3 and TRBJ1-6; 7 bases fit TRBD1. With 3 bases clipped from V and 15 bases from J, the junction kept 14 bases outside the gene matches. Germline-derived CDR1 and CDR2 are ENHRY and SYGVKD. The CDR3 is 15 amino acids. The CDR3 loop reads CAISDTGESIQGLHF. In DNA form, the CDR3 reads TGTGCCATCAGTGATACAGGGGAATCAATTCAAGGCCTCCACTTT.

This chain links TRBV6-5 with TRBJ1-1, with TRBD1 matching over 8 bases. CDR1 is MNHEY and CDR2 is SVGAGI in the germline V gene. This CDR3 has 16 amino acids. Trimming cost V 0 bases and J 11 bases; bases outside gene matches: 14. The CDR3 loop reads CASSYSIQTGAGGAFF. The CDR3 DNA follows: TGTGCCAGCAGTTACTCGATCCAGACAGGGGCCGGGGGGGCTTTCTTT.

This chain joins TRBV2 and TRBJ1-6; D is perhaps TRBD1 (5 bases). Trimming stripped 6 bases from V and 7 bases from J, with 10 bases between. The V gene's germline CDR1 is SNHLY and CDR2 FYNNEI. This CDR3 contains 13 residues. CDR3 in DNA: TGTGCCAGCAGGGTCGCAGGGAATTCACCCCTCCACTTT. Protein sequence: CASRVAGNSPLHF.

This chain uses TRBV7-2 with TRBJ1-4, with 7 bases lining up with TRBD1. The V segment lost 3 bases and the J segment 7 bases; nucleotides outside the gene matches: 8. Germline CDR1 is SGHTA and CDR2 is FQGNSA. This CDR3 comprises 15 residues. The CDR3 DNA is TGTGCCAGCAGCTTGGAACAGGGGTTCGGTGAAAAACTGTTTTTT. This codes for CASSLEQGFGEKLFF.

The chain links TRBV6-1 to TRBJ1-2; 12 nucleotides agree with TRBD1. The CDR3 runs 19 residues. V lost 4 bases, J lost 4 bases, and 16 bases stayed unmatched. The germline CDR1 and CDR2 sequences are MNHNS and SASEGT. The CDR3 bases are TGTGCCAGCAGTGCGAGCTCCCGGGACAGGGGGCGCCGAAGCTATGGCTACACCTTC. This encodes CASSASSRDRGRRSYGYTF.

V usage is TRBV11-3 and J usage is TRBJ2-7, with D unresolved. V was clipped by 3 bases and J by 3 bases, with 9 bases between them. Germline CDR1 and CDR2: SGHNT and YENEEA. This CDR3 region has 13 residues. The CDR3 DNA sequence: TGTGCCAGCAGCTTGGGCGTCAACTACGAGCAGTACTTC. Amino acid sequence: CASSLGVNYEQYF.

The chain couples TRBV7-2 to TRBJ2-3, with unresolved D. Trimming removed 3 bases at V and 1 base at J, with 8 bases between. CDR3 size: 14 residues. The germline gives CDR1 SGHTA, CDR2 FQGNSA. CDR3 sequence (DNA): TGTGCCAGCAGCTTTATGAGTGGCACAGATACGCAGTATTTT. Encoded protein: CASSFMSGTDTQYF.

The chain employs TRBV9 and TRBJ1-2; D gene uncertain. This CDR3 has 12 amino acids. V gave up 4 bases and J gave up 4 bases, with 8 bases separating them. In germline, CDR1 is SGDLS, CDR2 YYNGEE. The CDR3 protein is CASSSGGYGYTF. The CDR3 nucleotides are TGTGCCAGCAGCTCGGGTGGCTATGGCTACACCTTC.

The chain couples TRBV15 to TRBJ2-3; 7 bases are a match to TRBD2. CDR1 and CDR2 from the germline V gene are LNHNV and YYDKDF (reference sequence). The CDR3 is 15 residues long. With V trimmed by 3 bases and J by 0 bases, 3 bases remained unmatched. CDR3 DNA: TGTGCCACCAGCAGGAATAGCGGGAGCACAGATACGCAGTATTTT. It specifies CATSRNSGSTDTQYF.

CDR3 in DNA: TGTGCCAGCAGCTCGTCTACAGGGGGGACCGGGGAGCTGTTTTTT. This sequence encodes CASSSSTGGTGELFF. The chain links TRBV11-2 to TRBJ2-2; 8 positions match TRBD1. Germline CDR1 and CDR2: SGHAT and FQNNGV. V lost 4 bases and J lost 5; bases outside the gene matches: 6. The CDR3 has 15 residues.

The chain couples TRBV7-8 to TRBJ1-1; D remains unclear. Trimming left V 2 bases short and J 1 base short, with 2 bases between. This CDR3 has 12 amino acids. The germline CDR1 and CDR2 sequences are SGHVS and FQNEAQ. The CDR3 is CASSLQNTEAFF. The DNA of the CDR3 is TGTGCCAGCAGCTTACAGAACACTGAAGCTTTCTTT.

V is TRBV27 and J is TRBJ2-7, with TRBD2 identical over 12 bases. The trim removed 2 bases at V and 1 base at J, leaving 3 bases unmatched. Germline values: CDR1 MNHEY, CDR2 SMNVEV (reference sequence). The CDR3 contains 16 residues. The CDR3 loop reads CASSLKGLAGSYEQYF. The CDR3 DNA is TGTGCCAGCAGTTTAAAAGGACTAGCGGGATCCTACGAGCAGTACTTC.